The rows below give T cell receptor beta chains drawn from one sample of a study of blood T cell repertoires in COVID-19. Assay used: immunoSEQ multiplex PCR; TCRdb lists only in-frame clones, some missing. The sample shows about 270,000 clones, around 86% of them seen only once. Sequencing input: PBMCs or T cells enriched from blood (not recorded which). Every receptor here comes from a woman between 18 and 30 years old who had recovered from COVID-19. The CDR3 runs from the conserved cysteine through the conserved F or W. A D gene is named only where the DNA matches it firmly. Not all rows give a size; the values are once, few, many and, for expanded clones, a class.

size	D	V	J	DNA	CDR3
NA	TRBD1	TRBV5-4	TRBJ1-4	TGTGCCAGCAGCCGAGGACAGGAGGGGGACGAAAAACTGTTTTTT	CASSRGQEGDEKLFF
NA	TRBD1	TRBV11-2	TRBJ1-4	TGTGCCAGCACCGAGGGGGCCCCAACTAATGAAAAACTGTTTTTT	CASTEGAPTNEKLFF
NA	NA	TRBV18	TRBJ1-1	TGTGCCAGCTCACAGTCGGAGGTTGACACTGAAGCTTTCTTT	CASSQSEVDTEAFF
few	NA	TRBV10-3	TRBJ1-2	TGTGCCATCAGTGAGATCCAGGACAGTTACTATGGCTACACCTTC	CAISEIQDSYYGYTF
NA	NA	TRBV28	TRBJ2-2	TGTGCCAGCAGTTTTAGCGGGGAGCTGTTTTTT	CASSFSGELFF
NA	TRBD2	TRBV7-2	TRBJ2-5	TGTGCCGGGGGAGGGACTAATGAAGAGACCCAGTACTTC	CAGGGTNEETQYF
NA	NA	TRBV4-1	TRBJ1-4	TGCGCCAGCAGCCAAGGAAAGGGTCGGGATAATGAAAAACTGTTTTTT	CASSQGKGRDNEKLFF
once	TRBD2	TRBV5-1	TRBJ2-1	TGCGCCAGCAGCTCGAAGCGGGAGGGCCAGGATGAGCAGTTCTTC	CASSSKREGQDEQFF
few	TRBD1	TRBV12-3/TRBV12-4	TRBJ1-6	TGTGCCAGCAGAGAGACAGGGGCTTCACCCCTCCACTTT	CASRETGASPLHF
NA	NA	TRBV5-1	TRBJ1-1	TGCGCCAGCAGCGACGGGGGGCCTTTTGTAACGGACACTGAAGCTTTCTTT	CASSDGGPFVTDTEAFF
few	NA	TRBV7-2	TRBJ1-5	TGTGCCAGCAGCACCCGGGACACTCGGCAGCCCCAGCATTTT	CASSTRDTRQPQHF
NA	NA	TRBV7-9	TRBJ2-7	TGTGCCAGCAGCCCAATGGCACATTTGCACGAGCAGTACTTC	CASSPMAHLHEQYF
NA	TRBD2	TRBV30	TRBJ2-1	TGTGCCTGGAGCGAAACTAGCGGGAGATACAATGAGCAGTTCTTC	CAWSETSGRYNEQFF
NA	NA	TRBV13	TRBJ2-1	TGTGCCAGCAGCTCATGGATCAAAGGGGCCTACAATGAGCAGTTCTTC	CASSSWIKGAYNEQFF
NA	NA	TRBV6-6	TRBJ1-2	TGTGCCAGCACCGTCCGAGGGCAATCCTATGGCTACACCTTC	CASTVRGQSYGYTF
few	TRBD1	TRBV11-2	TRBJ1-6	TGTGCCAGCAGTCTAGGGACAGGGGGAAGTTCACCCCTCCACTTT	CASSLGTGGSSPLHF
NA	NA	TRBV6-1	TRBJ1-2	TGTGCCAGCAGTGAAGAGTACGCGGCTCCAAGTAGAGGCTACACCTTC	CASSEEYAAPSRGYTF
NA	NA	TRBV12-5	TRBJ1-1	TGTGCTAGTGGTGCACATACAGCGAACACTGAAGCTTTCTTT	CASGAHTANTEAFF
NA	NA	TRBV7-2	TRBJ1-4	TGTGCCAGCAGCCGTTCAGTCGGGACAACAACTAATGAAAAACTGTTTTTT	CASSRSVGTTTNEKLFF
NA	TRBD1	TRBV5-1	TRBJ1-6	TGCGCCAGCAGCGAGGGACAGCCTAGCTCCTATAATTCACCCCTCCACTTT	CASSEGQPSSYNSPLHF
NA	TRBD2	TRBV5-1	TRBJ2-1	TGCGCCAGCAGCACCTCCGGGACTAGCGGGAGTCTTAATGAGCAGTTCTTC	CASSTSGTSGSLNEQFF
NA	NA	TRBV28	TRBJ2-7	TGTGCCAGCAGTTTTTTAGTCGCCGAGCAGTACTTC	CASSFLVAEQYF
NA	TRBD2	TRBV2	TRBJ2-1	TGTGCCGGGAAGGCTGGCGGGAGGGCCTCCTACAATGAGCAGTTCTTC	CAGKAGGRASYNEQFF
NA	NA	TRBV25-1	TRBJ2-1	TGTGCCAGCAGTGTACCGGGAGTCAATGAGCAGTTCTTC	CASSVPGVNEQFF
once	NA	TRBV5-6	TRBJ2-5	TGTGCCAGCAGCTTAGGCCCGGAGAAGACCCAGTACTTC	CASSLGPEKTQYF
NA	TRBD1	TRBV3-1/TRBV3-2	TRBJ1-4	TGTGCCAGCAGCCTTTCAGGGGGCGTCGAAAAACTGTTTTTT	CASSLSGGVEKLFF
NA	TRBD2	TRBV15	TRBJ2-7	TGTGCCACCAGCAGATTCCGGGAGGACCTCGGCTACGAGCAGTACTTC	CATSRFREDLGYEQYF
NA	NA	TRBV6-2/TRBV6-3	TRBJ1-5	TGTGCCAGCAGTGGGAGGGATCAGCCCCAGCATTTT	CASSGRDQPQHF
NA	NA	TRBV3-1/TRBV3-2	TRBJ1-1	TGTGCCAGCAGTCTATCGCGAGTTCGGAACACTGAAGCTTTCTTT	CASSLSRVRNTEAFF
NA	NA	TRBV21-1	TRBJ1-2	TGTGCCAGCAGTACAGGGGGCGATGGCTACACCTTC	CASSTGGDGYTF
NA	NA	TRBV7-2	TRBJ2-1	TGTGCCAGCAGCTTGGGCTCGACGCCATACGAGCAGTTCTTC	CASSLGSTPYEQFF
NA	NA	TRBV5-4	TRBJ2-2	TGTGCCAGCAGCCCCGGACAGACGAACACCGGGGAGCTGTTTTTT	CASSPGQTNTGELFF
NA	NA	TRBV11-2	TRBJ2-7	TGTGCCAGCAGCTTACAACGGGGCTACGAGCAGTACTTC	CASSLQRGYEQYF
NA	NA	TRBV10-3	TRBJ1-5	TGTGCCATCTGGGCAGGGGAAAATCAGCCCCAGCATTTT	CAIWAGENQPQHF
NA	TRBD2	TRBV11-2	TRBJ2-7	TGTGCCAGCAGCTTAGTAGCGGGCCACGCCTACGAGCAGTACTTC	CASSLVAGHAYEQYF